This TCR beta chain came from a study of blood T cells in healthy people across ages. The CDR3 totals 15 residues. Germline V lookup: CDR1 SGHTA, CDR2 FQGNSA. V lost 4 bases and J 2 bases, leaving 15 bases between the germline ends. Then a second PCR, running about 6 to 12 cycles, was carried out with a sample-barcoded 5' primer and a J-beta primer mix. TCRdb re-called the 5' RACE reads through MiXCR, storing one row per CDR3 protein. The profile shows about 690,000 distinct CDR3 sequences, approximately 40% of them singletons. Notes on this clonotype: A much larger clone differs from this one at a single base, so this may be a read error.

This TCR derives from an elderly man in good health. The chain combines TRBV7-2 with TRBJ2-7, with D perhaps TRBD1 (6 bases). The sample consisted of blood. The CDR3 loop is CASSSTGIKAYEQYF. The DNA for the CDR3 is TGTGCCAGCAGCTCTACAGGGATTAAGGCCTACGAGCAGTACTTC.